This TCR beta chain is drawn from a study of cytomegalovirus exposure and HLA in healthy donors. This clone was observed a handful of times. Its antigen is still unknown. 13 Jbeta primers and 60 Vbeta primers were used for the PCR. Some clones are missing from TCRdb's copy, which holds only in-frame ones; the method was immunoSEQ multiplex PCR. The table records roughly 120,000 clones, 8.5% to 10% of them present only once. The V gene's germline CDR1 is SGHNT and CDR2 YENEEA. Trimming removed 5 bases at V and 0 bases at J, with 11 bases between. The CDR3 covers 15 residues. Study-level points and caveats: Researchers catalogued under 200 TCR beta chains as cytomegalovirus-associated. In a later analysis, TCR beta V- and J-gene trimming showed a link to a missense DCLRE1C variant.

The rearrangement uses TRBV11-3 and TRBJ2-1; TRBD2 might be the D (5 bases). The sequencing input was PBMCs. This TCR was recovered from a man between 25 and 39 years old in good health and CMV-seronegative. The CDR3 nucleotides read TGTGCCAGCAGCCGCTTCAGCGGCTCCTACAATGAGCAGTTCTTC. Translated: CASSRFSGSYNEQFF.